Shown below are 25 T cell receptor beta chains from a single sample sequenced in a study of T cell repertoires in ileal Crohn's disease. Clones were sequenced by immunoSEQ multiplex PCR, and TCRdb holds only the in-frame ones, with some missing. The sample includes 55,000 to 65,000 clones, roughly 91% seen only once; the top ten take about 2%. Stated time point: neoterminal ileum biopsy at postoperative endoscopy, about 6 months after surgery. Sequencing was carried out using ileal tissue. These receptors came from an adult with Crohn's disease.

V and J are TRBV11-2 and TRBJ1-1, with D uncertain. The germline CDR1 and CDR2 sequences are SGHAT and FQNNGV. The CDR3 loop spans 14 amino acids. Trimming removed 0 bases at V and 6 bases at J, with 11 bases between. The CDR3: CASSLDGVGAEAFF. CDR3 coding DNA: TGTGCCAGCAGCTTAGACGGGGTGGGTGCTGAAGCTTTCTTT.

The chain has TRBV11-3 and TRBJ2-3; D is undetermined. Between the trimmed V and J ends, which lost 5 bases and 2 bases, there was a span of 5 bases. Germline V gene sequence: CDR1 SGHNT, CDR2 YENEEA. The CDR3 runs 12 residues. For the CDR3, the DNA is TGTGCCAGCAGCCCTTCCACAGATACGCAGTATTTT. This gives the protein CASSPSTDTQYF.

A single count supports this clone. The genes are TRBV7-8 and TRBJ2-1, with TRBD1 as a possible D gene (7 bases). This CDR3 region has 12 residues. Germline V gene lookup returns CDR1 SGHVS and CDR2 FQNEAQ. Trimming pared 5 bases from V and 9 bases from J, leaving 11 bases between. The CDR3 nucleotides are TGTGCCAGCAGCCCAGGGGGGCGTGAGCAGTTCTTC. Translated: CASSPGGREQFF. Full variable domain (missing parts from reference TRBV7-8 and TRBJ2-1): GAGVSQSPRYKVAKRGQDVALRCDPISGHVSLFWYQQALGQGPEFLTYFQNEAQLDKSGLPSDRFFAERPEGSVSTLKIQRTQQEDSAVYLCASSPGGREQFFGPGTRLTVL.

The chain joins TRBV5-6 to TRBJ1-2, with D possibly TRBD1 on 6 matching bases. CDR1 and CDR2 from the germline V gene are SGHDT and YYEEEE. V was shortened by 4 bases and J by 2 bases, with 12 bases between the two germline ends. This CDR3 is 14 amino acids long. CDR3 bases: TGTGCCAGCAGCCCCCTGGACAGAAACTATGGCTACACCTTC. Amino acids: CASSPLDRNYGYTF.

The chain employs TRBV12-5 and TRBJ1-2; no clear D. CDR3 size: 13 residues. Trimming took off 7 bases at V and 0 bases at J, with 9 bases between the two ends. CDR1 is LGHNT and CDR2 is FRNRAP in the germline V gene. DNA of the CDR3: TGTGCTAGTGCCAAAACAGCTAACTATGGCTACACCTTC. Its protein is CASAKTANYGYTF.

The chain links TRBV7-8 to TRBJ1-2; D is perhaps TRBD1 (5 bases). The germline V gene encodes CDR1 SGHVS and CDR2 FQNEAQ. The CDR3 has 14 amino acids. The germline V and J ends were trimmed by 1 base and 5 bases, with 11 bases remaining between them. This CDR3 reads CASSLGRDGYGYTF. The CDR3 nucleotides are TGTGCCAGCAGCTTAGGCAGGGATGGATATGGCTACACCTTC.

This clone came up a few times. The rearrangement uses TRBV7-2 and TRBJ1-2; the match to TRBD1 covers 7 bases. The CDR3 sequence is 14 residues long. Germline CDR1 is SGHTA and CDR2 is FQGNSA. After removal of 5 bases from V and 4 bases from J, the junction contained 7 bases not matched to a gene. CDR3 DNA: TGTGCCAGCAGCCTTAACAGGGGACCCTATGGCTACACCTTC. Translating it yields CASSLNRGPYGYTF.

The CDR3 region is CASSERGGGTDTQYF. DNA for the CDR3: TGTGCCAGCAGTGAGCGGGGGGGCGGAACAGATACGCAGTATTTT. The V and J genes are TRBV2 and TRBJ2-3, with 9 bases aligning to TRBD2. There are 15 residues in the CDR3. Germline assignment: CDR1 SNHLY and CDR2 FYNNEI. With 3 bases clipped from V and 3 bases from J, the junction kept 4 bases outside the gene matches.

This chain uses TRBV5-1 with TRBJ1-6; 8 nucleotides match TRBD1. V was pared by 4 bases and J by 9 bases, with 6 bases of the junction left unmatched. CDR1 and CDR2 (germline): SGHRS, YFSETQ. This CDR3 region has 14 residues. The CDR3 loop reads CASSQGQVGSPLHF. Here the CDR3 DNA reads TGCGCCAGCAGCCAGGGACAGGTGGGTTCACCCCTCCACTTT.

The V call is TRBV19, the J call TRBJ1-1; D not certain. The germline gives CDR1 LNHDA, CDR2 SQIVND (reference sequence). The CDR3 is 11 residues long. V dropped 5 bases and J dropped 11 bases, with 12 bases sitting between them. The CDR3 loop is CASSLADKAFF. CDR3 in DNA: TGTGCCAGTAGTTTGGCGGATAAGGCTTTCTTT. Complete variable domain (other parts from reference TRBV19 and TRBJ1-1): DGGITQSPKYLFRKEGQNVTLSCEQNLNHDAMYWYRQDPGQGLRLIYYSQIVNDFQKGDIAEGYSVSREKKESFPLTVTSAQKNPTAFYLCASSLADKAFFGQGTRLTVV.

The rearrangement links TRBV19 to TRBJ1-2; possibly TRBD1 for D (5 bases). CDR3 size: 14 residues. The V gene lost 6 bases and the J gene lost 1 base, with 12 bases spanning the gap. Germline loops: CDR1 LNHDA, CDR2 SQIVND (reference sequence). The CDR3 DNA sequence: TGTGCCAGTAGACCCGGCGGGGGTAACTATGGCTACACCTTC. Translation: CASRPGGGNYGYTF.

The J gene is TRBJ1-1, the V gene TRBV4-3; TRBD1 is a possible D gene (5 bases). This CDR3 has 14 amino acids. CDR1 LGHNA and CDR2 YSLEER come from the germline V gene. V was shortened by 4 bases and J by 3 bases, with 12 bases between the two germline ends. For the CDR3, the DNA is TGCGCCAGCAGCCTTTCTCAGGGATACACTGAAGCTTTCTTT. Encoded protein: CASSLSQGYTEAFF.

The chain is built from TRBV6-6 and TRBJ1-5, with D possibly being TRBD1 (6 bases). This CDR3 spans 13 amino acids. Trimming removed 4 bases at V and 5 bases at J, with 9 bases between. Germline CDR1 reads MNHNY; CDR2 reads SVGAGI (reference sequence). The chain's CDR3 is CASSSHRDQPQHF. As DNA, the CDR3 is TGTGCCAGCAGTTCACACAGGGATCAGCCCCAGCATTTT.

The chain links TRBV2 to TRBJ1-5; possible D gene TRBD1, 6 bases. Looked up from germline, CDR1 is SNHLY and CDR2 is FYNNEI. The germline V and J ends were trimmed by 5 bases and 5 bases, with 16 bases remaining between them. This CDR3 comprises 15 residues. The CDR3: CASSREGRGDQPQHF. CDR3 DNA sequence: TGTGCCAGCAGTCGTGAAGGCAGGGGCGATCAGCCCCAGCATTTT.

The chain carries TRBV28 and TRBJ1-4, with a possible D match to TRBD1 (6 bases). Germline CDR1 is MDHEN and CDR2 is SYDVKM. The CDR3 has 14 amino acids. The V end lost 3 bases, the J end lost 5 bases, and 10 bases lay between the germline ends. The CDR3 DNA reads TGTGCCAGCAGTTTTTGGCAGGGGAATGAAAAACTGTTTTTT. Amino acids: CASSFWQGNEKLFF.

The CDR3 nucleotides read TGTGCTAGTGGTTCCGGTGGCTATGGCTACACCTTC. This gives the protein CASGSGGYGYTF. The chain is built from TRBV12-5 and TRBJ1-2, with no clear D. V was pared by 4 bases and J by 4 bases, with 7 bases between. This CDR3 comprises 12 residues. Germline CDR1 LGHNT, CDR2 FRNRAP.

CDR3 amino acids: CASSYFQGVTGELFF. DNA of the CDR3: TGTGCCAGCAGCTACTTCCAGGGGGTCACCGGGGAGCTGTTTTTT. The rearrangement links TRBV5-4 to TRBJ2-2, with TRBD1 matching 7 bases. From germline, CDR1 is SGHNT and CDR2 YYREEE (reference sequence). This CDR3 comprises 15 residues. After removal of 3 bases from V and 4 bases from J, the junction contained 6 bases not matched to a gene.

The rearrangement joins TRBV11-3 to TRBJ2-5; D is ambiguous. The germline V gene encodes CDR1 SGHNT and CDR2 YENEEA. The CDR3 contains 13 residues. V lost 3 bases and J 0 bases, leaving 5 bases between the germline ends. As DNA, the CDR3 is TGTGCCAGCAGCTTGGAGTACCAAGAGACCCAGTACTTC. Translated: CASSLEYQETQYF.

This chain joins TRBV7-2 and TRBJ1-2; D gene ambiguous. The germline V and J ends were trimmed by 5 bases and 8 bases, with 21 bases remaining between them. The CDR3 totals 15 residues. The germline V gene encodes CDR1 SGHTA and CDR2 FQGNSA. Here the CDR3 reads CASSRIRRIPVGYTF. Here the CDR3 DNA reads TGTGCCAGCAGCCGGATTAGGAGAATTCCCGTCGGCTACACCTTC.

The chain links TRBV4-1 to TRBJ1-4; D is perhaps TRBD1 (6 bases). Per germline, CDR1 MGHRA and CDR2 YSYEKL. V was cut by 6 bases and J by 4 bases, with 15 bases left in between. The CDR3 length is 15 residues. CDR3 sequence (DNA): TGCGCCAGCAGTCGGGCCGCAGGGGATAATGAAAAACTGTTTTTT. Its translation is CASSRAAGDNEKLFF.

In this sample, this clone turned up once. This sequence joins TRBV7-2 and TRBJ1-5; 8 bases are a match to TRBD1. The germline V gene encodes CDR1 SGHTA and CDR2 FQGNSA. This CDR3 has 14 residues. V dropped 5 bases and J dropped 5; count of bases not matched to a gene: 5. This CDR3 reads CASSMDRVHQPQHF. The CDR3 DNA sequence: TGTGCCAGCAGCATGGACAGGGTACATCAGCCCCAGCATTTT.

The chain is built from TRBV19 and TRBJ1-4, with a weak D call TRBD1 (6 bases). V lost 0 bases, J lost 8 bases, and 13 bases lay in between. The germline V gene encodes CDR1 LNHDA and CDR2 SQIVND (reference sequence). The CDR3 consists of 15 residues. CDR3 region: CASSIDGGAGEKLFF. Here the CDR3 DNA reads TGTGCCAGTAGTATAGATGGGGGGGCAGGCGAAAAACTGTTTTTT.

The chain links TRBV23-1 to TRBJ2-7; D is perhaps TRBD2 (7 bases). TRBV23-1 is labeled an ORF, and its function is uncertain. V gave up 3 bases and J gave up 5 bases, with 17 bases separating them. CDR3 length: 15 residues. CDR3 nucleotides: TGCGCCAGCAGTCAGCCGGGGCGGGGGCTGGACGAGCAGTACGTC. This encodes CASSQPGRGLDEQYV.

CDR3 in amino acids: CASSLTLAGVNEQYF. CDR3 in DNA: TGCGCCAGCAGCTTGACACTAGCGGGAGTTAACGAGCAGTACTTC. The chain uses TRBV5-1 and TRBJ2-7; TRBD2 matches at 11 bases. The CDR3 runs 15 residues. V dropped 1 base and J dropped 5; count of bases not matched to a gene: 5. Germline CDR1 SGHRS, CDR2 YFSETQ.

The chain employs TRBV6-1 and TRBJ2-7; D possibly corresponds to TRBD2 (6 bases). V was trimmed by 2 bases and J by 3 bases, leaving 11 bases between them. There are 14 residues in the CDR3. Per germline, CDR1 MNHNS and CDR2 SASEGT. The CDR3 protein is CASSEMGGNYEQYV. The CDR3 DNA reads TGTGCCAGCAGTGAAATGGGGGGAAACTACGAGCAGTACGTC.